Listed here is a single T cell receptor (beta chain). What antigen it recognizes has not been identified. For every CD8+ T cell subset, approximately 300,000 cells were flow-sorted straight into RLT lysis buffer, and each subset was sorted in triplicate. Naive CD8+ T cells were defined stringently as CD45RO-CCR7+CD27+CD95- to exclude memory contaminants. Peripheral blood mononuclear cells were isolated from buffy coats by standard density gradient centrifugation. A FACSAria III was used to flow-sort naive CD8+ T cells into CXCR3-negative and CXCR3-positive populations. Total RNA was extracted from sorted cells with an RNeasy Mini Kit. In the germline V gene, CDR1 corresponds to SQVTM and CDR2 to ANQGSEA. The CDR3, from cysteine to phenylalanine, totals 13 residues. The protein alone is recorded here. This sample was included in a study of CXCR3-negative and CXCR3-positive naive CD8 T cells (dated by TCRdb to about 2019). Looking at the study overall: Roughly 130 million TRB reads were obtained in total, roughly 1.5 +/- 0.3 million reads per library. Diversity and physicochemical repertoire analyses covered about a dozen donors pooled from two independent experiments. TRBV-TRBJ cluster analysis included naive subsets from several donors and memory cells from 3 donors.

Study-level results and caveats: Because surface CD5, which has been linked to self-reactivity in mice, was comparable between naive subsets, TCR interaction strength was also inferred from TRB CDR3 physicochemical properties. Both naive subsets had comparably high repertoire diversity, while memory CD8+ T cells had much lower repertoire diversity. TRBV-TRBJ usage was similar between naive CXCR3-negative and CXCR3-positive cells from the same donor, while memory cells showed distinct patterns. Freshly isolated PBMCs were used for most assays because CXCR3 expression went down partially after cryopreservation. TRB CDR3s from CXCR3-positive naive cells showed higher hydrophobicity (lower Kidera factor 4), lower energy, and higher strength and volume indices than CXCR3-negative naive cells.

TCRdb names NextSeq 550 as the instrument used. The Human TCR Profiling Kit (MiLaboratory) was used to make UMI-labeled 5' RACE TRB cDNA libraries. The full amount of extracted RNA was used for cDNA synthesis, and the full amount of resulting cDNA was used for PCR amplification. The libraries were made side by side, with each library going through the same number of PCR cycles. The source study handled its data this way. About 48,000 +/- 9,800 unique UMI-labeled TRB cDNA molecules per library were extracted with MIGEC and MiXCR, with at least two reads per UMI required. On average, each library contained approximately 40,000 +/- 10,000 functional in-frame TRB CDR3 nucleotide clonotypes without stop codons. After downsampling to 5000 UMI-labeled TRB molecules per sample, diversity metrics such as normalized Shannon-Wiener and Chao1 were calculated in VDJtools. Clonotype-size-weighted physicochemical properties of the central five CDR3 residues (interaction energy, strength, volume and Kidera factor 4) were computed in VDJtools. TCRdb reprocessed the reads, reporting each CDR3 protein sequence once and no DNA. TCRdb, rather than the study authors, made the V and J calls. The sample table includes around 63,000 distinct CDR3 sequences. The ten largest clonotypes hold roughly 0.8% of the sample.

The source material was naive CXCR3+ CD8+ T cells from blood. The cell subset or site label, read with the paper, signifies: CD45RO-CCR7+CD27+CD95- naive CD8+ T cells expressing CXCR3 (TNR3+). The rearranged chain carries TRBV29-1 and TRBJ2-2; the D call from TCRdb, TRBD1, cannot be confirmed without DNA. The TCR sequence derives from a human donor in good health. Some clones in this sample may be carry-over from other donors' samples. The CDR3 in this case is CSSTATNTGVLFF.